The 28 T cell receptor beta chains given below trace back to one sample, sequenced in a study of T cells in Graves' hyperthyroidism and ophthalmopathy. TCR beta CDR3 regions were amplified from RNA transcripts. Using the HTBI primer set, a first-round RT-PCR was run on the TCR CDR3. TCRdb independently ran MiXCR on the multiplex PCR reads; one entry per CDR3 protein. The sample has 250,000 to 300,000 distinct CDR3 sequences; roughly 15% are singletons. The sample taken for sequencing was blood. These receptors came from a woman aged 40 to 55 with Graves' hyperthyroidism.

This clonotype was counted ten times or more. The rearrangement links TRBV6-1 to TRBJ2-7; TRBD1 matches 7 bases. This CDR3 is 14 amino acids long. Germline V gene data show CDR1 as MNHNS and CDR2 as SASEGT. V trimming: 6 bases; J trimming: 2 bases; junction bases outside the gene matches: 7. The DNA for the CDR3 is TGTGCCAGCAGACGGACAGGAGGCGCCTACGAGCAGTACTTC. Translating it yields CASRRTGGAYEQYF.

This clonotype was found many times. The chain couples TRBV6-5 to TRBJ2-7; D is undetermined. Germline CDR1 and CDR2: MNHEY and SVGAGI. V lost 0 bases and J 4 bases, leaving 13 bases between the germline ends. The CDR3 covers 15 residues. The CDR3 region is CASSYSRGGSYEQYF. CDR3 bases: TGTGCCAGCAGTTACTCGAGAGGTGGTAGTTACGAGCAGTACTTC.

This CDR3 is CASSQAKQKNTEAFF. The CDR3 bases are TGCGCCAGCAGCCAAGCCAAACAGAAGAACACTGAAGCTTTCTTT. This chain links TRBV4-1 with TRBJ1-1; D is uncertain. V was shortened by 1 base and J by 1 base, with 10 bases between the two germline ends. The CDR3 is 15 residues long. From germline, CDR1 is MGHRA and CDR2 YSYEKL.

This clonotype appeared many times. The rearrangement links TRBV20-1 to TRBJ2-5; a possible D gene is TRBD1 (6 bases). Trimming stripped 3 bases from V and 3 bases from J, with 8 bases between. Germline CDR1 is DFQATT and CDR2 is SNEGSKA (reference sequence). This CDR3 is 12 amino acids long. This CDR3 reads CSASYREETQYF. Here the CDR3 DNA reads TGCAGTGCTAGTTACAGGGAAGAGACCCAGTACTTC.

V gene TRBV4-2 combines with J gene TRBJ2-1; maybe TRBD2 (6 bases). There are 14 residues in the CDR3. Per germline, CDR1 LGHNA and CDR2 YNFKEQ. V was cut by 3 bases and J by 7 bases, with 13 bases left in between. The CDR3: CASSQEGRLNEQFF. The CDR3 nucleotides are TGTGCCAGCAGCCAGGAGGGTCGCTTAAATGAGCAGTTCTTC.

This clonotype was observed at least ten times. The chain joins TRBV29-1 to TRBJ2-1; D ambiguous. Trimming removed 4 bases at V and 5 bases at J, with 3 bases between. Germline lookup yields CDR1 SQVTM and CDR2 ANQGSEA. The CDR3 runs 10 residues. CDR3 nucleotides: TGCAGCGTTGGTCACAATGAGCAGTTCTTC. Protein: CSVGHNEQFF.

The chain combines TRBV19 with TRBJ2-2, with D possibly TRBD1 on 6 matching bases. Germline V gene sequence: CDR1 LNHDA, CDR2 SQIVND (reference sequence). The V and J ends lost 10 bases and 4 bases respectively, with 13 bases between them. The CDR3 extends over 13 amino acids. The CDR3 here is CATLQGRTGELFF. The CDR3 DNA reads TGTGCCACTCTACAGGGCCGCACCGGGGAGCTGTTTTTT.

This clonotype was recorded many times. The gene calls are TRBV2 and TRBJ2-2; D might be TRBD2 (5 bases). V was clipped by 8 bases and J by 0 bases, with 10 bases between them. The CDR3 totals 14 residues. Germline CDR1 and CDR2: SNHLY and FYNNEI. The CDR3: CASRQRTNTGELFF. For the CDR3, the DNA is TGTGCCAGCCGGCAGCGGACGAACACCGGGGAGCTGTTTTTT.

This clonotype was recorded at least ten times. The chain carries TRBV12-3 or TRBV12-4 and TRBJ1-2; TRBD1 matches at 7 bases. The ends lost 6 bases at V and 4 bases at J; junction bases unmatched: 5. There are 13 residues in the CDR3. In DNA, the CDR3 is TGTGCCAGCAGACCGACAGGGATCTATGGCTACACCTTC. As protein: CASRPTGIYGYTF.

This clonotype has at least ten counts. The gene calls are TRBV27 and TRBJ1-1, with TRBD1 matching 9 bases. CDR3 size: 13 residues. Unmatched junction bases numbered 4, after V lost 8 bases and J lost 3 bases. The germline V gene has CDR1 MNHEY and CDR2 SMNVEV (reference sequence). The DNA for the CDR3 is TGTGCCAGCGGACAGGGGAGGGACACTGAAGCTTTCTTT. Translating gives CASGQGRDTEAFF.

The chain has TRBV18 and TRBJ1-2; D possibly corresponds to TRBD1 (6 bases). The CDR3 spans 15 residues. Germline V gene sequence: CDR1 KGHSH, CDR2 LQKENI. V was shortened by 4 bases and J by 0 bases, with 12 bases between the two germline ends. The CDR3 here is CASSRMDRSNYGYTF. In DNA form, the CDR3 reads TGTGCCAGCTCACGGATGGACAGATCTAACTATGGCTACACCTTC.

Ten or more counts support this clonotype. The rearrangement joins TRBV7-9 to TRBJ1-1; tentatively, D is TRBD1 (6 bases). CDR1 is SEHNR and CDR2 is FQNEAQ in the germline V gene (reference sequence). This CDR3 contains 15 residues. Deletions cut 8 bases from V and 1 base from J, with 17 bases between. CDR3 sequence reads: CASAPPLTGNTEAFF. The DNA for the CDR3 is TGTGCCAGCGCGCCGCCACTGACAGGGAACACTGAAGCTTTCTTT.

This clonotype was detected ten times or more. The rearrangement uses TRBV29-1 and TRBJ2-5; a weak D match, TRBD2 (6 bases). CDR1 and CDR2 from the germline V gene are SQVTM and ANQGSEA. This CDR3 has 12 residues. V was clipped by 7 bases and J by 4 bases, with 13 bases between them. The CDR3 nucleotides are TGCAGCGGCATGGACGGGGGAGAGACCCAGTACTTC. Residues: CSGMDGGETQYF.

The sample holds many counts of this clonotype. The chain uses TRBV5-1 and TRBJ2-7; 8 bases agree with TRBD2. Germline V CDR1 and CDR2: SGHRS, YFSETQ. Trimming at V came to 1 base and at J to 2 bases, leaving 2 bases not matched to a gene. This CDR3 is 14 amino acids long. The CDR3 spells CASSLSSGTYEQYF. CDR3 nucleotide sequence: TGCGCCAGCAGCTTGAGTAGCGGGACCTACGAGCAGTACTTC.

Many counts were recorded for this clonotype. This chain links TRBV12-3 or TRBV12-4 with TRBJ1-6; no clear D gene. Trimming left V 3 bases short and J 8 bases short, with 8 bases between. This CDR3 has 13 residues. The CDR3 loop reads CASSLSRDSPLHF. Written as DNA, the CDR3 is TGTGCCAGCAGTTTGAGCCGGGATTCACCCCTCCACTTT.

This clonotype has only a few counts. The V gene is TRBV19, the J gene TRBJ2-1; D is perhaps TRBD1 or TRBD2 (6 bases each). V was cut by 7 bases and J by 7 bases, with 20 bases left in between. Germline-derived CDR1 and CDR2 are LNHDA and SQIVND (reference sequence). This CDR3 has 15 residues. The CDR3 loop is CASNSWGAQRNEQFF. CDR3 coding DNA: TGTGCCAGTAACTCTTGGGGGGCACAAAGGAATGAGCAGTTCTTC.

The chain joins TRBV19 to TRBJ2-4, with 12 bases fitting TRBD2. This CDR3 contains 19 residues. J was trimmed by 0 bases and V by 5 bases; bases with no gene match: 11. Germline values: CDR1 LNHDA, CDR2 SQIVND (reference sequence). CDR3 sequence reads: CASSGPSGRVLLAKNIQYF. DNA for the CDR3: TGTGCCAGTAGTGGACCTAGCGGGAGGGTTCTTTTAGCCAAAAACATTCAGTACTTC.

Ten or more counts support this clonotype. This chain connects TRBV5-6 to TRBJ1-1; D ambiguous. The germline V gene has CDR1 SGHDT and CDR2 YYEEEE. The CDR3 totals 12 residues. The germline V and J ends were trimmed by 0 bases and 7 bases, with 7 bases remaining between them. Here the CDR3 reads CASSLGRSEAFF. The CDR3 DNA reads TGTGCCAGCAGCTTGGGACGCAGTGAAGCTTTCTTT.

There are many counts of this clonotype. The chain recombines TRBV6-1 with TRBJ2-2; TRBD1 matches 9 bases. Germline loops: CDR1 MNHNS, CDR2 SASEGT. CDR3 length equals 15 residues. Trimming removed 6 bases from V and 3 bases from J; junction bases left unmatched: 5. This CDR3 is CASSKTGGYTGELFF. For the CDR3, the DNA is TGTGCCAGCAGCAAGACAGGGGGGTACACCGGGGAGCTGTTTTTT.

This clonotype was observed at least ten times. The junction departs from the called germline gene at one end, perhaps through a read error. The chain employs TRBV2 and TRBJ2-3, with 7 positions matching TRBD1. The CDR3 extends over 14 amino acids. The germline V gene has CDR1 SNHLY and CDR2 FYNNEI. The CDR3 DNA is TGTGCCAGCGAGGGGGCGAGCTCCACAAATACGCAGTATTTT. Translated: CASEGASSTNTQYF.

Regarding this clonotype: Just one base apart from a much larger clone, this may be a read error. The chain is built from TRBV27 and TRBJ1-1; D unclear. This CDR3 contains 15 residues. V lost 2 bases to trimming and J lost 3 bases, with 13 bases between them. Germline V CDR1 and CDR2: MNHEY, SMNVEV (reference sequence). The CDR3 loop is CASSLRPPGDTEAFF. The CDR3 DNA reads TGTGCCAGCAGTTTACGTCCACCGGGTGACACTGAAGCTTTCTTT.

This clonotype has ten or more counts. The J gene is TRBJ2-3, the V gene TRBV7-9; D remains ambiguous. Deletions cut 1 base from V and 6 bases from J, with 11 bases between. This CDR3 spans 14 amino acids. Germline V CDR1 and CDR2: SEHNR, FQNEAQ (reference sequence). The CDR3: CASSLGIPADTQYF. DNA of the CDR3: TGTGCCAGCAGCTTAGGAATCCCCGCTGATACGCAGTATTTT.

This clonotype was seen repeatedly, ten times or more. The chain has TRBV20-1 and TRBJ1-1; D uncertain. V dropped 6 bases and J dropped 1 base, with 9 bases sitting between them. The V gene's germline CDR1 is DFQATT and CDR2 SNEGSKA (reference sequence). The CDR3 has 12 amino acids. This chain's CDR3 is CSATEQNTEAFF. CDR3 coding DNA: TGCAGTGCCACAGAACAGAACACTGAAGCTTTCTTT.

Ten or more counts support this clonotype. V is TRBV24-1 and J is TRBJ2-3, with 10 bases that match TRBD1. CDR1 is KGHDR and CDR2 is SFDVKD in the germline V gene. The CDR3 is 17 amino acids. Unmatched junction bases numbered 11, after V lost 4 bases and J lost 5 bases. The CDR3 loop is CATSDPTGTGVLDTQYF. CDR3 DNA: TGTGCCACCAGTGACCCAACCGGGACAGGGGTATTAGATACGCAGTATTTT.

Points on this clonotype: Given a much more abundant clone one base away, this may be a read error. The CDR3 protein is CASSDSRSNEKLFF. In DNA, the CDR3 is TGTGCCAGCAGTGACAGTCGAAGTAATGAAAAACTGTTTTTT. The chain couples TRBV2 to TRBJ1-4, with unresolved D. This CDR3 has 14 amino acids. Germline V gives CDR1 SNHLY, CDR2 FYNNEI. Trimming removed 3 bases at V and 4 bases at J, with 9 bases between. The complete variable domain, with remaining parts taken from reference TRBV2 and TRBJ1-4, reads EPEVTQTPSHQVTQMGQEVILRCVPISNHLYFYWYRQILGQKVEFLVSFYNNEISEKSEIFDDQFSVERPDGSNFTLKIRSTKLEDSAMYFCASSDSRSNEKLFFGSGTQLSVL.

This clonotype has ten or more counts. The J gene is TRBJ1-1, the V gene TRBV7-9; a possible D gene is TRBD1 (5 bases). The CDR3 consists of 12 residues. V lost 6 bases and J lost 3, with 8 bases in between. CDR1 SEHNR and CDR2 FQNEAQ come from the germline V gene (reference sequence). The CDR3 DNA reads TGTGCCAGCAGATCAGGGTACACTGAAGCTTTCTTT. Residues: CASRSGYTEAFF.

This clonotype has a count of ten or more. V gene TRBV2 combines with J gene TRBJ1-6; weak D call: TRBD1 (6 bases). The CDR3 loop spans 15 amino acids. CDR1 SNHLY and CDR2 FYNNEI come from the germline V gene. The V end was cut by 2 bases, the J end by 8 bases, with 13 bases between. The CDR3, as DNA: TGTGCCAGCAGTGAATGGGTCAGGGGTGATTCACCCCTCCACTTT. Protein sequence: CASSEWVRGDSPLHF.

This clonotype showed up many times. The chain uses TRBV5-8 and TRBJ2-1, with 10 positions matching TRBD2. With V trimmed by 1 base and J by 8 bases, 12 bases remained unmatched. Germline lookup yields CDR1 SGHTS and CDR2 YDEGEE. The CDR3 loop spans 17 amino acids. CDR3 DNA: TGTGCCAGCAGCTTGTTTCAAGCATCTAGCGGGAGATATGAGCAGTTCTTC. Protein: CASSLFQASSGRYEQFF.